Included here is one T cell receptor beta chain sequence, with context. Its target is unknown. The data originate from a study of T cell responses to AZD1222 COVID-19 vaccine. TCRdb's copy holds only in-frame clones and misses some; the assay was immunoSEQ multiplex PCR. Among over 120,000 clones listed, approximately 90% were seen once. Germline V gene data show CDR1 as SEHNR and CDR2 as FQNEAQ (reference sequence). Trimming removed 5 bases at V and 4 bases at J, with 14 bases between. The CDR3 runs to 14 residues. Pooling of second doses given at about 4 or about 12 weeks was done. Overall study findings and caveats: Baseline seropositivity characterized only a handful of AZD1222 recipients. The donor cohort was predominantly white British with a female majority, and clonal diversity may have been underestimated.

Here the sequenced sample was peripheral blood, taken 28 days after the second AZD1222 dose. The TCR originated in an adult who received the AZD1222 COVID-19 vaccine. The rearrangement links TRBV7-9 to TRBJ1-2; D ambiguous. The CDR3 protein is CASSRERGVYGYTF. The DNA for the CDR3 is TGTGCCAGCAGCCGCGAAAGAGGCGTCTATGGCTACACCTTC.